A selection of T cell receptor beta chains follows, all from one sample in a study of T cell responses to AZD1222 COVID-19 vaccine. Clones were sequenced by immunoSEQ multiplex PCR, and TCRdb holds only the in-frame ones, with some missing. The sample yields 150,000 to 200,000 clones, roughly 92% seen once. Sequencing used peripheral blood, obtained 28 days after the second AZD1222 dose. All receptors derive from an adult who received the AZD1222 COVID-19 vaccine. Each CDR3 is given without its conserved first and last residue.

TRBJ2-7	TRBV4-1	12	ASSQGLAEYEQY
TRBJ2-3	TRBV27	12	ASSFLGDTDTQY
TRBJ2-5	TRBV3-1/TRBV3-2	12	ASSFSDRGETQY
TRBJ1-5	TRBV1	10	TSSPGWEPQH
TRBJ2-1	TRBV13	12	ASSLGSGLARGF
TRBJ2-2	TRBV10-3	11	AISGRGVGELF
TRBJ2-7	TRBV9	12	ASSAHRNSYEQY
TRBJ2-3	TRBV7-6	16	ASSLARPLGIHTDTQY
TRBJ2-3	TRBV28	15	ASSLRKRGVYTDTQY
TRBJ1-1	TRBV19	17	ASSIGRQGKFGVNTEAF
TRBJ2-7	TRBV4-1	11	ASSHPQGNEQY
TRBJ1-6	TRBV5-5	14	ASSPSRDSANSPLH
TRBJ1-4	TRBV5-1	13	ASSFFQGDNEKLF
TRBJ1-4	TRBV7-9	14	ASSLGQGPTNEKLF
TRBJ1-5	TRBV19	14	ASSIGQLIINQPQH
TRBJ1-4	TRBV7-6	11	AIGQGHGEKLF
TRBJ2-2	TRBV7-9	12	ASAGDFNTGELF
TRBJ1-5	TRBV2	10	ASSDTNQPQH
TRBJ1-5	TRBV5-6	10	ASSLGDQPQH
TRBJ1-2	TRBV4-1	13	ASSQVGRGVYGYT
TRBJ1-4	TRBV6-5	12	ASSYFRGGEKLF
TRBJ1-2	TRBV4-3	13	ASSLSSGADYGYT
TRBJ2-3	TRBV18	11	ASSPDFTDTQY
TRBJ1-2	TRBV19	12	ASSSPWITYGYT
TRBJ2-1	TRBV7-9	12	ASRDGLSYNEQF
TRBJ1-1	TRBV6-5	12	ASSYAAPSHEAF
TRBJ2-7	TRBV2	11	ASNFERDYEQY
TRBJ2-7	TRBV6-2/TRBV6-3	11	ASSYSGEMEQY
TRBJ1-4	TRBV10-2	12	ASSVTGLAEKLF
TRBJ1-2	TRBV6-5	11	AIQTGPNYGYT
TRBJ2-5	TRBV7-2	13	ASRDRGGPQETQY
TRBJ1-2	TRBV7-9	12	ASSFGGTLYGYT
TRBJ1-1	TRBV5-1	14	ASSLGDRAFIGEAF
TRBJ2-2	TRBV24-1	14	ATSDTGTANTGELF
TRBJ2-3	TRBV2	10	ASSRTTDTQY
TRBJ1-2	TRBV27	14	ASSPSAGQGIYGYT
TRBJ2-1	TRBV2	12	ASRGEGRHNEQF